The 20 T cell receptor beta chains below come from one sample, sequenced in a study of blood T cell repertoires in COVID-19. Data came from immunoSEQ multiplex PCR; TCRdb stores just in-frame clones and leaves some out. The sample has around 370,000 clones; roughly 90% are singletons. The material sequenced was peripheral blood. These receptor sequences come from a man aged 18 to 30 with active or convalescent COVID-19.

The rearrangement links TRBV5-1 to TRBJ2-2; 7 bases are shared with TRBD1. Germline-derived CDR1 and CDR2 are SGHRS and YFSETQ. CDR3 size: 15 residues. After removal of 4 bases from V and 4 bases from J, the junction contained 7 bases not matched to a gene. The CDR3, as DNA: TGCGCCAGCAGCATAAGACAGGGTGGCACCGGGGAGCTGTTTTTT. Protein: CASSIRQGGTGELFF.

This chain joins TRBV12-3 or TRBV12-4 and TRBJ1-1; TRBD1 agrees at 9 bases. The CDR3 consists of 13 residues. The ends lost 6 bases at V and 7 bases at J; junction bases unmatched: 6. The CDR3 coding sequence is TGTGCCAGCAGCAACACAGGGGGCAGTGAAGCTTTCTTT. Translating it yields CASSNTGGSEAFF.

A single count supports this clone. CDR3 sequence reads: CATGRREDSDTQYF. The DNA of the CDR3 is TGTGCCACCGGCCGAAGGGAGGACTCAGATACGCAGTATTTT. The V and J genes are TRBV5-4 and TRBJ2-3; a possible D gene is TRBD2 (6 bases). The CDR3 has 14 amino acids. V was pared by 9 bases and J by 4 bases, with 18 bases between. CDR1 is SGHNT, CDR2 YYREEE, per germline (reference sequence).

The chain couples TRBV5-1 to TRBJ1-2; no clear D. This CDR3 is 14 amino acids long. Germline CDR1 is SGHRS and CDR2 is YFSETQ. With 1 base removed from V and 6 bases from J, the gap between germline ends came to 13 bases. CDR3 DNA sequence: TGCGCCAGCAGCTTGTGGATATCGGGAGATGGCTACACCTTC. The encoded protein is CASSLWISGDGYTF.

This clone was counted a single time. The chain employs TRBV2 and TRBJ1-4, with D unresolved. Trimming removed 5 bases from V and 6 bases from J, with 16 bases in between. Germline V gene data show CDR1 as SNHLY and CDR2 as FYNNEI. The CDR3 runs to 15 residues. The CDR3 DNA is TGTGCCAGCAGTCCAGGCTATTCTCCCTATGAAAAACTGTTTTTT. This gives the protein CASSPGYSPYEKLFF.

The V and J genes are TRBV7-9 and TRBJ1-2, with D tentatively TRBD1 (6 bases). Germline V CDR1 and CDR2: SEHNR, FQNEAQ (reference sequence). This CDR3 comprises 15 residues. V lost 5 bases and J 5 bases, leaving 18 bases between the germline ends. The CDR3 sequence is CASSPGQNQLYGYTF. The DNA of the CDR3 is TGTGCCAGCAGCCCCGGACAGAACCAACTATATGGCTACACCTTC.

The chain uses TRBV25-1 and TRBJ2-7; 8 nucleotides align to TRBD2. V lost 1 base and J lost 2; bases outside the gene matches: 4. CDR1 MGHDK and CDR2 SYGVNS come from the germline V gene. This CDR3 is 15 amino acids long. The CDR3 coding sequence is TGTGCCAGCAGTGAATGGAGCGGGGGTCCCTACGAGCAGTACTTC. Protein sequence: CASSEWSGGPYEQYF.

V gene TRBV6-5 combines with J gene TRBJ1-6; the match to TRBD1 covers 9 bases. The germline V gene has CDR1 MNHEY and CDR2 SVGAGI. This CDR3 has 13 amino acids. The V gene end was trimmed by 8 bases and the J gene end by 7 bases; junction bases not matched to a gene: 3. In nucleotides, the CDR3 is TGTGCCAGCGCCGGGACAGGGAATTCACCCCTCCACTTT. Protein product: CASAGTGNSPLHF.

The CDR3 spells CASSLDEYGYTF. CDR3 bases: TGTGCCAGCAGCTTGGACGAGTATGGCTACACCTTC. This chain joins TRBV5-5 and TRBJ1-2; D unclear. CDR1 and CDR2 from the germline V gene are SGHKS and YYEKEE (reference sequence). V lost 0 bases and J 5 bases, leaving 5 bases between the germline ends. The CDR3 totals 12 residues.

The chain uses TRBV24-1 and TRBJ2-1; unclear D gene. From germline, CDR1 is KGHDR and CDR2 SFDVKD. The CDR3 sequence is 15 residues long. Trimming took 3 bases from V and 0 from J, leaving 8 bases between them. The DNA for the CDR3 is TGTGCCACCAGTGATAACGGTATCTCCTACAATGAGCAGTTCTTC. This encodes CATSDNGISYNEQFF.

V is TRBV4-2 and J is TRBJ2-7; the D gene is possibly TRBD2 (5 bases). CDR1 LGHNA and CDR2 YNFKEQ come from the germline V gene. Trimming cost V 4 bases and J 6 bases, with 10 bases left between them. The CDR3 runs to 12 residues. The CDR3 loop is CASSRPGFEQYF. CDR3 in DNA: TGTGCCAGCAGCCGACCGGGATTCGAGCAGTACTTC.

This chain links TRBV19 with TRBJ1-2, with D possibly TRBD1 on 6 matching bases. The germline gives CDR1 LNHDA, CDR2 SQIVND (reference sequence). V was trimmed by 9 bases and J by 3 bases, leaving 14 bases between them. This CDR3 has 13 amino acids. Here the CDR3 reads CASEQGFDYGYTF. CDR3 sequence (DNA): TGTGCCAGCGAACAGGGTTTCGACTATGGCTACACCTTC.

The CDR3 bases are TGCGCCAGCAGCCCCGTCGGGACAGGAGTGGGTCCCCAGCATTTT. The encoded protein is CASSPVGTGVGPQHF. The V and J genes are TRBV4-1 and TRBJ1-5; 8 bases match TRBD1. Trimming took 4 bases from V and 10 from J; bases not matched to a gene: 12. Germline loops: CDR1 MGHRA, CDR2 YSYEKL. CDR3 length: 15 residues.

The chain joins TRBV27 to TRBJ2-7; 8 nucleotides align to TRBD1. Trimming cost V 9 bases and J 0 bases; bases outside gene matches: 7. This CDR3 comprises 14 residues. CDR1 is MNHEY and CDR2 is SMNVEV in the germline V gene (reference sequence). The CDR3, as DNA: TGTGCCAGTGCAGGGGGCACGAGCTCCTACGAGCAGTACTTC. Translation gives CASAGGTSSYEQYF.

This clone has a single count. Within the sample, other DNA sequences also encode this same CDR3. The V call is TRBV18, the J call TRBJ2-1; 7 bases match TRBD2. With V trimmed by 2 bases and J by 6 bases, 7 bases remained unmatched. The CDR3 loop spans 15 amino acids. Germline-derived CDR1 and CDR2 are KGHSH and LQKENI. CDR3 amino acids: CASSPASGGGNEQFF. In DNA, the CDR3 is TGTGCCAGCTCACCAGCGAGCGGCGGGGGCAATGAGCAGTTCTTC.

The CDR3 DNA reads TGTGCCAGCAGCTTAGCGAGGGGGTTAAGCAATCAGCCCCAGCATTTT. It is translated as CASSLARGLSNQPQHF. The chain recombines TRBV7-2 with TRBJ1-5, with a possible D match to TRBD1 (6 bases). Trimming cost V 0 bases and J 1 base, with 10 bases left between them. This CDR3 has 16 residues. From germline, CDR1 is SGHTA and CDR2 FQGNSA.

This chain links TRBV28 with TRBJ1-4; D not resolved. The CDR3 extends over 13 amino acids. Per the germline V gene, CDR1 is MDHEN and CDR2 is SYDVKM. V was trimmed by 3 bases and J by 6 bases, leaving 8 bases between them. CDR3 nucleotides: TGTGCCAGCAGTTTTTCAGAAGATGAAAAACTGTTTTTT. This translates into CASSFSEDEKLFF.

This chain joins TRBV19 and TRBJ2-3; TRBD1 is a possible D gene (5 bases). V was trimmed by 3 bases and J by 6 bases, leaving 7 bases between them. The CDR3 spans 12 residues. Per the germline V gene, CDR1 is LNHDA and CDR2 is SQIVND (reference sequence). The CDR3 is CASSIYRDTQYF. DNA for the CDR3: TGTGCCAGTAGTATCTACAGGGATACGCAGTATTTT. Supplemented by reference TRBV19 and TRBJ2-3, the full variable domain reads DGGITQSPKYLFRKEGQNVTLSCEQNLNHDAMYWYRQDPGQGLRLIYYSQIVNDFQKGDIAEGYSVSREKKESFPLTVTSAQKNPTAFYLCASSIYRDTQYFGPGTRLTVL.

This chain connects TRBV4-3 to TRBJ1-4; maybe TRBD1 (6 bases). V gave up 2 bases and J gave up 10 bases, with 26 bases separating them. Looked up from germline, CDR1 is LGHNA and CDR2 is YSLEER. CDR3 length: 18 amino acids. In DNA form, the CDR3 reads TGCGCCAGCAGCCAATTTTTTGTCGCAGGGGATAAGGAAGGAAAACTGTTTTTT. Its translation: CASSQFFVAGDKEGKLFF.

Here the CDR3 DNA reads TGCGCCAGCAGTCAATCAGGAGACACCATATATTTT. Amino acid sequence: CASSQSGDTIYF. The rearrangement uses TRBV23-1 and TRBJ1-3; D remains unclear. TRBV23-1 is sorted into the ORF group, with uncertain function. Between the trimmed V and J ends, which lost 0 bases and 8 bases, there was a span of 5 bases. The CDR3 length is 12 residues.